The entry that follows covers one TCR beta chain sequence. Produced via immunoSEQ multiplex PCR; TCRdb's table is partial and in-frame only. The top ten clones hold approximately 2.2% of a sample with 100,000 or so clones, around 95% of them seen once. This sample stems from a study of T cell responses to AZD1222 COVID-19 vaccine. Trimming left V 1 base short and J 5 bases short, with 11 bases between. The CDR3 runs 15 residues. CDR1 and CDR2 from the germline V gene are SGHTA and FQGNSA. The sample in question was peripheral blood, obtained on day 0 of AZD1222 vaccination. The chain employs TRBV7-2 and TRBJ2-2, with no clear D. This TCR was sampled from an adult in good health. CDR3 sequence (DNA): TGTGCCAGCAGCTTAGGGCCTAGTCAGACCGGGGAGCTGTTTTTT. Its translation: CASSLGPSQTGELFF.